This T cell receptor (beta chain) was captured in a study of blood T cell repertoires in COVID-19. The CDR3 sequence is 13 residues long. V dropped 5 bases and J dropped 8 bases, with 12 bases sitting between them. Germline lookup yields CDR1 MGHRA and CDR2 YSYEKL. This clone was counted between two and nine times. Sequencing was performed with immunoSEQ multiplex PCR; in TCRdb, only in-frame clones are kept and a portion is missing. Of about 170,000 clones listed, 74% are singletons. Sequenced input: peripheral blood. This clonotype was sampled from a woman aged 80 or over with acute or convalescent COVID-19. The V call is TRBV4-1, the J call TRBJ1-4; D possibly corresponds to TRBD1 (5 bases). The CDR3 DNA reads TGCGCCAGCAGCATTACAGGCGGAGAAAAACTGTTTTTT. It yields the protein CASSITGGEKLFF.